The source of this T cell receptor (beta chain) is a study of cytomegalovirus exposure and HLA in healthy donors. Trimming stripped 3 bases from V and 1 base from J, with 3 bases between. CDR1 is DFQATT and CDR2 is SNEGSKA in the germline V gene (reference sequence). CDR3 size: 11 residues. Primers for the PCR totalled 60 Vbeta and 13 Jbeta. Profiling relied on immunoSEQ multiplex PCR, and the TCRdb table lists in-frame clones only, not all of them. The table includes some 150,000 clones, 50% to 75% detected once. A remark on this clone: Other DNA sequences in the same sample also yield this CDR3.

This TCR was recovered from a woman aged 55 to 70 in good health and CMV-seropositive. Sequencing used PBMCs. The V gene is TRBV20-1, the J gene TRBJ2-5; no clear D. DNA for the CDR3: TGCAGTGCTAGCTCCCAAGAGACCCAGTACTTC. Residues: CSASSQETQYF.